This T cell receptor (beta chain) stems from a study of cytomegalovirus exposure and HLA in healthy donors. General observations from the study: It was about 150 TCR beta chains that were listed as cytomegalovirus-associated.

Every donor was a healthy person donating bone marrow. These donors counted as nominally healthy when sampled, but unrecorded immune exposures were likely. Only one count was recorded for this clone. The antigen is unknown. The PCR ran on 60 Vbeta and 13 Jbeta primers. Assay used: immunoSEQ multiplex PCR; TCRdb lists only in-frame clones, some missing. The sample consists of roughly 160,000 clones, 60% to 80% of them appearing once. The V end lost 5 bases, the J end lost 2 bases, and 15 bases lay between the germline ends. Germline V gene sequence: CDR1 LNHDA, CDR2 SQIVND (reference sequence). This CDR3 is built from 15 residues.

Material for sequencing was PBMCs. The chain combines TRBV19 with TRBJ1-2; tentatively, D is TRBD1 (6 bases). The receptor was derived from a man over 45 in good health and CMV-seropositive. Here the CDR3 reads CASSLDRSSNYGYTF. The CDR3 bases are TGTGCCAGTAGTCTTGACAGGAGTTCAAACTATGGCTACACCTTC. The variable domain in full, completed from reference TRBV19 and TRBJ1-2, reads DGGITQSPKYLFRKEGQNVTLSCEQNLNHDAMYWYRQDPGQGLRLIYYSQIVNDFQKGDIAEGYSVSREKKESFPLTVTSAQKNPTAFYLCASSLDRSSNYGYTFGSGTRLTVV.